These T cell receptor beta chains were read from a single sample in a study of radiation and T cells in renal cell carcinoma. Libraries were prepared by immunoSEQ multiplex PCR; TCRdb keeps only in-frame clonotypes and omits some of them. The data hold tens of thousands of clones, with about 86% observed a single time. This specimen consisted of blood, obtained from a patient whose treatment included radiotherapy and nephrectomy. These receptors came from a woman aged 45-65 years with renal cell carcinoma. Each CDR3 is given with its conserved first and last residue. A D gene is named only where the DNA matches it firmly. Clone size is shown for a subset of rows, as once, few, many or a class of expanded clone.

clone_size cdr3_length j_call d_call v_call cdr3_aa cdr3_nt
NA 14 TRBJ1-1 NA TRBV28 CASSPGGGDTEAFF TGTGCCAGCAGCCCGGGGGGTGGGGACACTGAAGCTTTCTTT
NA 14 TRBJ2-5 NA TRBV6-5 CASSYPGTDRTQYF TGTGCCAGCAGTTACCCCGGGACGGATCGGACCCAGTACTTC
NA 15 TRBJ1-1 NA TRBV7-2 CASSLAQSLSTEAFF TGTGCCAGCAGCTTAGCGCAGAGTTTGAGTACTGAAGCTTTCTTT
NA 14 TRBJ2-5 NA TRBV5-1 CASSLQAYQETQYF TGCGCCAGCAGCCTCCAGGCGTACCAAGAGACCCAGTACTTC
once 16 TRBJ1-5 TRBD1 TRBV28 CASTSPGGGPGRPQHF TGTGCCAGCACCTCTCCAGGGGGAGGGCCGGGTCGGCCCCAGCATTTT
NA 17 TRBJ2-5 TRBD2 TRBV7-9 CASSHRAGASPQETQYF TGTGCCAGCAGCCACCGAGCGGGGGCTAGCCCACAAGAGACCCAGTACTTC
NA 14 TRBJ2-7 NA TRBV11-2 CASSLEAGGYEQYF TGTGCCAGCAGCTTAGAAGCAGGTGGATACGAGCAGTACTTC
NA 12 TRBJ2-5 NA TRBV12-5 CASASAGETQYF TGTGCTAGTGCTTCCGCGGGTGAAACCCAGTACTTC
NA 13 TRBJ1-1 NA TRBV19 CASSIGQNTEAFF TGTGCCAGTAGTATTGGGCAGAACACTGAAGCTTTCTTT
few 14 TRBJ2-1 TRBD2 TRBV6-5 CASSRGGDYNEQFF TGTGCCAGCAGTCGCGGGGGGGATTACAATGAGCAGTTCTTC
NA 17 TRBJ2-1 TRBD1 TRBV30 CASNSQGQGKGWHEQFF TGTGCCTCCAACTCGCAGGGACAGGGGAAGGGTTGGCATGAGCAGTTCTTC
once 12 TRBJ1-2 NA TRBV7-2 CASSRDPPSDTF TGTGCCAGCAGCCGGGACCCCCCCTCGGACACCTTC
NA 15 TRBJ2-1 NA TRBV6-1 CASNRAYFSYNEQFF TGTGCCAGCAATCGGGCTTACTTCTCCTACAATGAGCAGTTCTTC
NA 14 TRBJ2-5 TRBD1 TRBV7-2 CASGLDRASETQYF TGTGCCAGCGGACTCGACAGGGCTTCGGAGACCCAGTACTTC
NA 14 TRBJ2-7 NA TRBV6-5 CASSSGSLWYEQYF TGTGCCAGCAGTTCCGGGAGTCTATGGTACGAGCAGTACTTC